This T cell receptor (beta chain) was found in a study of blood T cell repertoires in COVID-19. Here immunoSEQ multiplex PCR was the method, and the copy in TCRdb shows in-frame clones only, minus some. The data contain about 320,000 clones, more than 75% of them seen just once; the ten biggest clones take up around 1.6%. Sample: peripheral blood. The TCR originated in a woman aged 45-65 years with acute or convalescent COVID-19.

The DNA of the CDR3 is TGTGCCAGTAGTATCCGGACAGGGGTGGAAAAACTGTTTTTT. Translated: CASSIRTGVEKLFF. The chain has TRBV19 and TRBJ1-4; TRBD1 matches at 9 bases. V was pared by 3 bases and J by 8 bases, with 4 bases of the junction left unmatched. CDR1 is LNHDA, CDR2 SQIVND, per germline (reference sequence). The CDR3 loop spans 14 amino acids.